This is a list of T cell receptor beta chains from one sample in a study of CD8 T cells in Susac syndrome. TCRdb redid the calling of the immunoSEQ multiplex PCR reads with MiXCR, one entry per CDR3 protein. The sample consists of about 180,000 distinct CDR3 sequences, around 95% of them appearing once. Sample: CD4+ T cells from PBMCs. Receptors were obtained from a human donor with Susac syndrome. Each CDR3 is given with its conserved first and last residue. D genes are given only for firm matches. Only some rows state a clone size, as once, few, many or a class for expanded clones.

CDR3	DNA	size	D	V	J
CASSLHQSLPDSEETQYF	TGTGCCAGCAGTTTACACCAATCTCTACCCGACAGTGAAGAGACCCAGTACTTC	.	.	TRBV28	TRBJ2-5
CSVVSPLNTGELFF	TGCAGCGTTGTAAGCCCGTTGAACACCGGGGAGCTGTTTTTT	.	.	TRBV29-1	TRBJ2-2
CASSLGQAPQQYF	TGTGCCAGCAGCCTCGGACAGGCCCCTCAGCAGTATTTT	.	TRBD1	TRBV5-6	TRBJ2-3
CSVEGPGLRSYGYTF	TGCAGCGTTGAAGGCCCTGGACTACGTAGCTATGGCTACACCTTC	.	.	TRBV29-1	TRBJ1-2
CSVAARLTAEAFF	TGCAGCGTTGCCGCCAGGTTGACGGCTGAAGCTTTCTTT	.	.	TRBV29-1	TRBJ1-1
CASSSEFNSPLHF	TGTGCCAGCAGCTCAGAGTTTAATTCACCCCTCCACTTT	.	.	TRBV7-2	TRBJ1-6
CASSLGGSRSYEQYF	TGTGCCAGCAGTTTAGGCGGGAGCCGCTCCTACGAGCAGTACTTC	once	TRBD2	TRBV28	TRBJ2-7
CASSHGLAGVVNEQFF	TGTGCCAGCAGCCACGGACTAGCGGGAGTTGTAAATGAGCAGTTCTTC	.	TRBD2	TRBV28	TRBJ2-1
CASSRGRKGNTIYF	TGTGCCAGCAGCCGAGGACGGAAAGGAAACACCATATATTTT	.	.	TRBV5-6	TRBJ1-3
CSVLDRVRNTEAFF	TGCAGCGTTCTTGACAGGGTAAGGAACACTGAAGCTTTCTTT	.	TRBD1	TRBV29-1	TRBJ1-1
CSVHGQEGGTDTQYF	TGCAGCGTCCACGGACAGGAAGGGGGCACAGATACGCAGTATTTT	once	TRBD1	TRBV29-1	TRBJ2-3
CASRDVKETQYF	TGTGCCAGCAGGGACGTAAAAGAGACCCAGTACTTC	.	.	TRBV27	TRBJ2-5
CAWSVGTGHSGNTIYF	TGTGCCTGGAGTGTAGGAACAGGGCACTCTGGAAACACCATATATTTT	.	.	TRBV30	TRBJ1-3
CASSQQGGLTVDTQYF	TGTGCCAGCAGCCAACAGGGGGGTCTTACCGTTGATACGCAGTATTTT	few	.	TRBV14	TRBJ2-3
CASKGQPNTEAFF	TGTGCCAGCAAGGGACAGCCTAACACTGAAGCTTTCTTT	.	TRBD1	TRBV9	TRBJ1-1
CASSFGPNQPQHF	TGCGCCAGCAGCTTCGGTCCGAATCAGCCCCAGCATTTT	.	.	TRBV5-1	TRBJ1-5
CASSRGALTGNTIYF	TGTGCCAGCAGCCGAGGAGCCCTGACTGGAAACACCATATATTTT	.	.	TRBV7-6	TRBJ1-3
CASSVGQAKNNEQFF	TGTGCCAGCAGCGTAGGGCAGGCGAAGAACAATGAGCAGTTCTTC	.	.	TRBV9	TRBJ2-1
CASSLGSAGELFF	TGCGCCAGCAGCTTAGGCTCGGCCGGGGAGCTGTTTTTT	.	.	TRBV5-1	TRBJ2-2
CASSPGPNNSPLHF	TGCGCCAGCAGCCCCGGACCGAATAATTCACCCCTCCACTTT	.	.	TRBV5-1	TRBJ1-6
CASSVDPSSFQETQYF	TGTGCCAGCAGCGTAGACCCTTCTAGCTTCCAAGAGACCCAGTACTTC	.	.	TRBV9	TRBJ2-5
CASSELPNSYEQYF	TGTGCCAGCAGTGAACTACCTAACTCTTACGAGCAGTACTTC	.	.	TRBV25-1	TRBJ2-7
CASSIPGDTQYF	TGTGCCAGCAGCATCCCTGGAGATACGCAGTATTTT	.	.	TRBV25-1	TRBJ2-3
CASSIDRAYNEQFF	TGTGCCAGTAGTATAGACAGGGCCTACAATGAGCAGTTCTTC	.	.	TRBV19	TRBJ2-1
CSVQLRANTEAFF	TGCAGCGTCCAACTGCGGGCGAACACTGAAGCTTTCTTT	.	.	TRBV29-1	TRBJ1-1
CASSSGGTQYF	TGTGCCAGCAGCTCAGGGGGGACCCAGTACTTC	.	TRBD1	TRBV13	TRBJ2-5
CASSFLTGGGNYGYTF	TGTGCCAGCAGTTTCCTAACAGGGGGCGGTAACTATGGCTACACCTTC	.	TRBD1	TRBV27	TRBJ1-2
CASSSGLQDSYNEQFF	TGTGCCAGCAGCTCTGGACTACAGGACTCCTACAATGAGCAGTTCTTC	.	.	TRBV9	TRBJ2-1
CATSDRKEQYF	TGTGCCACCAGTGATCGGAAAGAGCAGTACTTC	.	.	TRBV24-1	TRBJ2-7
CSARRFAKNIQYF	TGCAGTGCCCGGAGGTTTGCCAAAAACATTCAGTACTTC	.	.	TRBV20-1	TRBJ2-4
CASSWKILAPKQFF	TGTGCCAGCAGCTGGAAGATTCTAGCTCCTAAGCAGTTCTTC	.	.	TRBV14	TRBJ2-1
CAWRDGGNTIYF	TGTGCCTGGAGAGATGGAGGAAACACCATATATTTT	.	.	TRBV30	TRBJ1-3
CASSFGDRERNEQFF	TGTGCCAGCAGTTTCGGGGACAGGGAACGCAATGAGCAGTTCTTC	once	TRBD1	TRBV28	TRBJ2-1
CASSQRAGGRTDTQYF	TGCGCCAGCAGCCAAAGGGCGGGAGGGCGTACAGATACGCAGTATTTT	.	TRBD2	TRBV4-3	TRBJ2-3
CSAPHQDTQYF	TGCAGTGCTCCCCACCAAGATACGCAGTATTTT	.	.	TRBV20-1	TRBJ2-3
CASSVTPANEKLFF	TGTGCCAGCAGCGTAACCCCGGCGAATGAAAAACTGTTTTTT	once	.	TRBV9	TRBJ1-4
CASSWTGGDQPQHF	TGTGCCAGCAGTTGGACCGGGGGGGACCAGCCCCAGCATTTT	.	.	TRBV6-2/TRBV6-3	TRBJ1-5
CASSLEWGQHTQYF	TGCGCCAGCAGCTTGGAATGGGGCCAACATACGCAGTATTTT	once	.	TRBV5-1	TRBJ2-3
CATSEGNQPQHF	TGTGCCACCAGTGAGGGCAACCAGCCCCAGCATTTT	.	.	TRBV24-1	TRBJ1-5
CASSIRASQETQYF	TGTGCCAGTAGTATTCGGGCGTCCCAAGAGACCCAGTACTTC	.	.	TRBV19	TRBJ2-5
CASSRDRGLVTGELFF	TGCGCCAGCTCCCGGGACAGGGGATTAGTGACCGGGGAGCTGTTTTTT	.	TRBD1	TRBV4-3	TRBJ2-2
CASSFLGSGNTIYF	TGTGCCAGCAGTTTTCTCGGCTCTGGAAACACCATATATTTT	.	.	TRBV28	TRBJ1-3
CSARISGDSPLHF	TGCAGTGCTAGAATTTCGGGGGATTCACCCCTCCACTTT	.	.	TRBV20-1	TRBJ1-6
CASSAPSGGNRVEQFF	TGTGCCAGCAGCGCCCCAAGCGGGGGGAACCGGGTTGAGCAGTTCTTC	.	TRBD2	TRBV6-1	TRBJ2-1
CASSAGHSTGELFF	TGTGCCAGCAGTGCAGGGCACAGCACCGGGGAGCTGTTTTTT	.	.	TRBV6-4	TRBJ2-2
CASSQAGTGFHGYTF	TGTGCCAGCAGCCAAGCGGGAACAGGGTTCCATGGCTACACCTTC	.	.	TRBV14	TRBJ1-2
CASKGTSGWYEQYF	TGTGCCAGCAAAGGGACTAGCGGGTGGTACGAGCAGTACTTC	once	TRBD2	TRBV27	TRBJ2-7
CASSPSRGNYGYTF	TGTGCCAGCAGCCCCAGTCGGGGCAACTATGGCTACACCTTC	.	.	TRBV6-2/TRBV6-3	TRBJ1-2
CASSLLGETEAFF	TGTGCCAGCAGCCTGCTGGGGGAAACTGAAGCTTTCTTT	once	.	TRBV3-1	TRBJ1-1
CASSQRAGEQYF	TGTGCCAGCAGCCAAAGAGCTGGCGAGCAGTACTTC	.	.	TRBV14	TRBJ2-7
CSARETPANSPLHF	TGCAGTGCTAGAGAAACACCAGCTAATTCACCCCTCCACTTT	.	.	TRBV20-1	TRBJ1-6